This entry is about one TCR beta chain. These data are taken from a study of blood T cell repertoires in COVID-19. At the level of the study: The United States, Italy and Spain were the sources of the acute and convalescent COVID-19 samples.

Per the original data handling: Estimation of nucleated cell counts relied on the amplification of reference gene primers. Libraries were prepared by immunoSEQ multiplex PCR; TCRdb keeps only in-frame clonotypes and omits some of them. The DNA gave D and trimming, while V, J and clone size come from that table. The sample lists about 55,000 clones, under 85% occurring once. This CDR3 is 14 amino acids long. Per germline, CDR1 SGHRS and CDR2 YFSETQ. Trimming removed 0 bases at V and 6 bases at J, with 12 bases between. The chain has TRBV5-1 and TRBJ1-1; TRBD1 is a possible D gene (5 bases). Sequences were obtained from peripheral blood. The source of this sequence is a woman aged 55-70 years with acute or convalescent COVID-19. The CDR3 protein is CASSLEGQSPEAFF. DNA of the CDR3: TGCGCCAGCAGCTTGGAGGGGCAGTCTCCTGAAGCTTTCTTT.